Listed here are 24 T cell receptor beta chains from one sample, sequenced in a study of cytomegalovirus exposure and HLA in healthy donors. PCR amplification relied on 60 Vbeta primers (plus 13 Jbeta primers). Produced via immunoSEQ multiplex PCR; TCRdb's table is partial and in-frame only. The table has around 200,000 clones, roughly 79% seen once. What was sequenced was PBMCs. These TCRs come from a woman aged 30 to 39 in good health and CMV-seropositive.

Only one count was recorded for this clone. This chain uses TRBV7-8 with TRBJ2-3, with TRBD2 matching over 7 bases. Trimming took 4 bases from V and 5 from J; bases not matched to a gene: 15. Germline V gives CDR1 SGHVS, CDR2 FQNEAQ. CDR3 length equals 17 residues. CDR3 coding DNA: TGTGCCAGCAGCTACGCCCCGGTGGGGTCGGGGGGAGATACGCAGTATTTT. This encodes CASSYAPVGSGGDTQYF.

This clone occurred a few times. The rearrangement uses TRBV6-5 and TRBJ2-7; tentative D call: TRBD1 (6 bases). Germline CDR1 MNHEY, CDR2 SVGAGI. V was shortened by 0 bases and J by 3 bases, with 9 bases between the two germline ends. This CDR3 spans 14 amino acids. CDR3 coding DNA: TGTGCCAGCAGTTACTCCCAGGGGAACTACGAGCAGTACTTC. Its translation is CASSYSQGNYEQYF.

The chain uses TRBV12-5 and TRBJ1-2, with 11 positions matching TRBD1. This CDR3 has 17 amino acids. CDR1 and CDR2 from the germline V gene are LGHNT and FRNRAP. After removal of 4 bases from V and 4 bases from J, the junction contained 11 bases not matched to a gene. The CDR3, as DNA: TGTGCTAGTGGTTCGGGACAGGGGGACCTTGGACCCTATGGCTACACCTTC. This sequence encodes CASGSGQGDLGPYGYTF.

CDR3 amino acids: CASSLDRTGVGEQYF. CDR3 in DNA: TGCGCCAGCAGCTTGGATAGGACAGGGGTGGGCGAGCAGTACTTC. The rearrangement links TRBV5-1 to TRBJ2-7, with TRBD1 identical over 9 bases. Germline V lookup: CDR1 SGHRS, CDR2 YFSETQ. The CDR3 has 15 residues. J gave up 6 bases and V 0 bases, and 7 bases lay outside the gene matches.

This clone was detected a few times. The CDR3 protein is CASSPTAYSNQPQHF. DNA of the CDR3: TGCGCCAGCAGCCCGACAGCGTATAGCAATCAGCCCCAGCATTTT. The chain is built from TRBV4-3 and TRBJ1-5; the D gene is possibly TRBD1 (5 bases). The CDR3 is made up of 15 amino acids. Trimming removed 4 bases at V and 0 bases at J, with 10 bases between. In germline, CDR1 is LGHNA, CDR2 YSLEER.

This chain links TRBV6-5 with TRBJ1-3; D gene uncertain. The CDR3 is 16 residues long. Trimming took off 2 bases at V and 4 bases at J, with 15 bases between the two ends. Germline loops: CDR1 MNHEY, CDR2 SVGAGI. The DNA of the CDR3 is TGTGCCAGCAGTTACAATCCCGCGGGGATGGGAAACACCATATATTTT. Its translation is CASSYNPAGMGNTIYF.

The chain has TRBV4-2 and TRBJ2-5; the match to TRBD1 covers 9 bases. Unmatched junction bases numbered 16, after V lost 0 bases and J lost 5 bases. The germline V gene has CDR1 LGHNA and CDR2 YNFKEQ. The CDR3 is 19 amino acids. The CDR3: CASSQDRGPGTGIRETQYF. CDR3 DNA: TGTGCCAGCAGCCAAGATCGAGGCCCCGGGACAGGGATTAGGGAGACCCAGTACTTC.

V is TRBV5-6 and J is TRBJ1-5, with a possible D match to TRBD1 (6 bases). Between the trimmed V and J ends, which lost 4 bases and 9 bases, there was a span of 23 bases. Looked up from germline, CDR1 is SGHDT and CDR2 is YYEEEE. The CDR3 has 16 residues. CDR3: CASSTLTGTRLSPQHF. In DNA form, the CDR3 reads TGTGCCAGCAGCACGCTGACCGGGACAAGATTGTCGCCCCAGCATTTT.

The rearrangement joins TRBV5-1 to TRBJ2-5; 9 nucleotides agree with TRBD2. Germline CDR1 SGHRS, CDR2 YFSETQ. The trim removed 0 bases at V and 4 bases at J, leaving 13 bases unmatched. The CDR3 consists of 18 residues. CDR3 residues: CASSLGGSGSPWGETQYF. In DNA, the CDR3 is TGCGCCAGCAGCTTGGGCGGTAGCGGGAGTCCCTGGGGAGAGACCCAGTACTTC.

V and J are TRBV5-6 and TRBJ2-1; 8 bases are a match to TRBD2. Germline values: CDR1 SGHDT, CDR2 YYEEEE. This CDR3 region has 16 residues. V lost 3 bases and J lost 4; bases outside the gene matches: 9. The CDR3 bases are TGTGCCAGCAGCTCTAGCGGGCCGGTCTTGTACAATGAGCAGTTCTTC. Its translation is CASSSSGPVLYNEQFF. Complete variable domain (other parts from reference TRBV5-6 and TRBJ2-1): DAGVTQSPTHLIKTRGQQVTLRCSPKSGHDTVSWYQQALGQGPQFIFQYYEEEERQRGNFPDRFSGHQFPNYSSELNVNALLLGDSALYLCASSSSGPVLYNEQFFGPGTRLTVL.

The chain combines TRBV10-2 with TRBJ2-1; perhaps TRBD2 as D (5 bases). Trimming shortened V by 9 bases and J by 1 base, and 10 bases separated the two germline ends. Germline CDR1 is WSHSY and CDR2 is SAAADI. The CDR3 totals 13 residues. Here the CDR3 reads CASGRGSYNEQFF. The CDR3 DNA reads as TGCGCCAGTGGCCGGGGATCCTACAATGAGCAGTTCTTC.

This clone was seen a few times. V is TRBV30 and J is TRBJ1-2; D unclear. The length of the CDR3 is 13 residues. Germline CDR1 reads GTSNPN; CDR2 reads SVGIG (reference sequence). V gave up 4 bases and J gave up 2 bases, with 11 bases separating them. The CDR3 here is CAWTPQFNYGYTF. The CDR3 DNA sequence: TGTGCCTGGACCCCTCAGTTCAACTATGGCTACACCTTC.

V and J are TRBV18 and TRBJ1-1; D is undetermined. CDR1 is KGHSH, CDR2 LQKENI, per germline. Between the trimmed V and J ends, which lost 2 bases and 4 bases, there was a span of 14 bases. The CDR3 length is 15 residues. The CDR3 loop reads CASSPIGSLTTEAFF. In DNA, the CDR3 is TGTGCCAGCTCACCAATCGGGTCGTTGACCACTGAAGCTTTCTTT.

The genes are TRBV5-1 and TRBJ1-2; weak D call: TRBD1 (5 bases). Trimming took off 5 bases at V and 5 bases at J, with 22 bases between the two ends. Germline-derived CDR1 and CDR2 are SGHRS and YFSETQ. CDR3 length: 16 residues. As DNA, the CDR3 is TGCGCCAGCAGGACAGACCCCGGTACAGGCAAATATGGCTACACCTTC. Its translation is CASRTDPGTGKYGYTF.

The chain has TRBV2 and TRBJ2-7; TRBD2 agrees at 8 bases. The ends lost 2 bases at V and 5 bases at J; junction bases unmatched: 5. The CDR3 runs to 14 residues. Germline loops: CDR1 SNHLY, CDR2 FYNNEI. CDR3 in amino acids: CASSETRGGNEQYF. The CDR3 DNA sequence: TGTGCCAGCAGTGAAACACGGGGGGGGAACGAGCAGTACTTC. Full variable domain (outside the CDR3, taken from reference TRBV2 and TRBJ2-7): EPEVTQTPSHQVTQMGQEVILRCVPISNHLYFYWYRQILGQKVEFLVSFYNNEISEKSEIFDDQFSVERPDGSNFTLKIRSTKLEDSAMYFCASSETRGGNEQYFGPGTRLTVT.

The V gene is TRBV28, the J gene TRBJ1-5; D gene ambiguous. The CDR3 has 16 amino acids. Between the trimmed V and J ends, which lost 1 base and 0 bases, there was a span of 10 bases. From germline, CDR1 is MDHEN and CDR2 SYDVKM. The CDR3 is CASSLLPGYSNQPQHF. DNA of the CDR3: TGTGCCAGCAGTTTATTGCCGGGGTATAGCAATCAGCCCCAGCATTTT.

This clone was picked up a small number of times. The chain is built from TRBV19 and TRBJ2-2; 8 bases match TRBD2. In germline, CDR1 is LNHDA, CDR2 SQIVND (reference sequence). V gave up 1 base and J gave up 5 bases; unmatched junction bases: 9. CDR3 length: 17 residues. The CDR3 region has the DNA TGTGCCAGTAGTATAGCAGCGGGAGCTTCGAGAACCGGGGAGCTGTTTTTT. Its protein is CASSIAAGASRTGELFF.

CDR3 loop: CASSQKGGGLASNEQFF. CDR3 bases: TGCGCCAGCAGCCAAAAGGGAGGGGGACTAGCGAGCAATGAGCAGTTCTTC. The chain combines TRBV4-3 with TRBJ2-1; 10 nucleotides line up with TRBD2. V shed 2 bases and J 6 bases; nucleotides not matched to a gene: 10. Germline V gene data show CDR1 as LGHNA and CDR2 as YSLEER. This CDR3 contains 17 residues.

This clone was observed a single time. The chain employs TRBV10-1 and TRBJ2-5; D gene uncertain. Germline V lookup: CDR1 WNHNN, CDR2 SYGVQD (reference sequence). The ends were cut back, 3 bases at V and 5 bases at J, with 7 bases in the middle. This CDR3 region has 12 residues. DNA for the CDR3: TGCGCCAGCAGTGATAGTATGGAGACCCAGTACTTC. Translated, it gives CASSDSMETQYF.

This chain joins TRBV27 and TRBJ2-7; D is unclear. The germline V gene encodes CDR1 MNHEY and CDR2 SMNVEV (reference sequence). V lost 8 bases to trimming and J lost 6 bases, with 17 bases between them. The length of the CDR3 is 13 residues. The chain's CDR3 is CASGFPGGFEQYF. The DNA for the CDR3 is TGTGCCAGCGGATTCCCGGGTGGGTTCGAGCAGTACTTC.

The CDR3 region is CASSPDRDSGELFF. Here the CDR3 DNA reads TGTGCCAGCAGCCCCGACAGGGACTCTGGGGAGCTGTTTTTT. V gene TRBV6-4 combines with J gene TRBJ2-2; perhaps TRBD1 as D (7 bases). The CDR3 spans 14 residues. In germline, CDR1 is MRHNA, CDR2 SNTAGT. V dropped 6 bases and J dropped 8 bases, with 16 bases sitting between them.

This clone was seen a single time. The V gene is TRBV5-1, the J gene TRBJ1-4; no definite D call. CDR3 length: 15 amino acids. Germline lookup yields CDR1 SGHRS and CDR2 YFSETQ. Trimming pared 0 bases from V and 8 bases from J, leaving 14 bases between. CDR3 loop: CASSLARGSGEKLFF. The CDR3 coding sequence is TGCGCCAGCAGCTTGGCTCGGGGATCCGGCGAAAAACTGTTTTTT.

This chain connects TRBV4-3 to TRBJ1-1, with 9 bases aligning to TRBD1. The CDR3 length is 13 residues. Germline V lookup: CDR1 LGHNA, CDR2 YSLEER. V trimming: 1 base; J trimming: 7 bases; junction bases outside the gene matches: 1. CDR3 sequence: CASSQGQGDEAFF. In DNA, the CDR3 is TGCGCCAGCAGCCAAGGACAGGGGGATGAAGCTTTCTTT.

The chain carries TRBV7-2 and TRBJ1-1; TRBD1 might be the D (5 bases). The CDR3 sequence is 14 residues long. The V end was cut by 2 bases, the J end by 4 bases, with 11 bases between. Germline V gene sequence: CDR1 SGHTA, CDR2 FQGNSA. The CDR3 DNA follows: TGTGCCAGCAGCTTAAACGCGGGGCTCACTGAAGCTTTCTTT. Protein: CASSLNAGLTEAFF.